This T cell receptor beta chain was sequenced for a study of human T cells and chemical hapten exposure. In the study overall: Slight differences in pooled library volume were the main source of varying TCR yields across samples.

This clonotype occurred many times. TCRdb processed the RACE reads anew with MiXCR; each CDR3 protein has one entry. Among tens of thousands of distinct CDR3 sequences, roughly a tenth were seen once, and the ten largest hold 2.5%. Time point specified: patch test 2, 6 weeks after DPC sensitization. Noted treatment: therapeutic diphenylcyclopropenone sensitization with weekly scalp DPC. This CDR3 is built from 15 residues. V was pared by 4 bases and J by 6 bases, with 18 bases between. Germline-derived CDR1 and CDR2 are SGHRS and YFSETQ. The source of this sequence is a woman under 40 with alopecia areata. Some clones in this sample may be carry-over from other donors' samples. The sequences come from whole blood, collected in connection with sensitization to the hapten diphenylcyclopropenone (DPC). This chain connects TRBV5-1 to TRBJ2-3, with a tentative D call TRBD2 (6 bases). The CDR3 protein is CASSHGTPRTDTQYF. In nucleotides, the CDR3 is TGCGCCAGCAGCCACGGGACTCCCCGGACGGATACGCAGTATTTT.